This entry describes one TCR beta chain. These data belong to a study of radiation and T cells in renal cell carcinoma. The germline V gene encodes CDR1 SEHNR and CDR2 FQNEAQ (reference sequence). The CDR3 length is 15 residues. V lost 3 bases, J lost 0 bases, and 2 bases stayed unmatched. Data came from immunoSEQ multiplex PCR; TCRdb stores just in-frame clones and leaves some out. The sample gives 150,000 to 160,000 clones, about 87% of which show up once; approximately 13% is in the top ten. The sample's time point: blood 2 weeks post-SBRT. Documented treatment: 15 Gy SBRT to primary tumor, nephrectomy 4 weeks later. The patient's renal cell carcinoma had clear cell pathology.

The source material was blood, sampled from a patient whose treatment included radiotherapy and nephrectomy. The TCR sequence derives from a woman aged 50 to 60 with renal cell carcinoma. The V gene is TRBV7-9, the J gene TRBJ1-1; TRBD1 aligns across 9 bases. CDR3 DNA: TGTGCCAGCAGCTTGACAGGGGGAATGAACACTGAAGCTTTCTTT. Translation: CASSLTGGMNTEAFF. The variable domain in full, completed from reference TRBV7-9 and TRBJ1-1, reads DTGVSQNPRHKITKRGQNVTFRCDPISEHNRLYWYRQTLGQGPEFLTYFQNEAQLEKSRLLSDRFSAERPKGSFSTLEIQRTEQGDSAMYLCASSLTGGMNTEAFFGQGTRLTVV.